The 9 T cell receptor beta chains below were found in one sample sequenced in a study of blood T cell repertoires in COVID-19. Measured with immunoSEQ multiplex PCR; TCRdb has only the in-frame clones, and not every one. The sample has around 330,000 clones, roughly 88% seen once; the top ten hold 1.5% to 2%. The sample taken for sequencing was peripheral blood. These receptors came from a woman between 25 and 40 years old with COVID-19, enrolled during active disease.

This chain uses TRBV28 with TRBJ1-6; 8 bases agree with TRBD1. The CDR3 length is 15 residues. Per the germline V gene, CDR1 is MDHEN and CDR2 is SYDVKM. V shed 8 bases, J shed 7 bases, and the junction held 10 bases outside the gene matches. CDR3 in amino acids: CASVAGGGWNSPLHF. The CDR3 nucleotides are TGTGCCAGCGTGGCAGGGGGCGGTTGGAATTCACCCCTCCACTTT.

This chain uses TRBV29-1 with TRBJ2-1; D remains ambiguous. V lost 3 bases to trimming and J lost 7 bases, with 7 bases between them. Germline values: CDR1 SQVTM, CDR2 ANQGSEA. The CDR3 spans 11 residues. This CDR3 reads CSVDWANEQFF. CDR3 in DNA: TGCAGCGTTGACTGGGCAAATGAGCAGTTCTTC.

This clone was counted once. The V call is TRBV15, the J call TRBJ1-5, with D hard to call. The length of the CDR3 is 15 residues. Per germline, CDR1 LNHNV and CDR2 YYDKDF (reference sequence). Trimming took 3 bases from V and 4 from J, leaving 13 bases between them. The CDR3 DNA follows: TGTGCCACCAGCAGTGGACTGTTTCGGAATCAGCCCCAGCATTTT. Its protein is CATSSGLFRNQPQHF.

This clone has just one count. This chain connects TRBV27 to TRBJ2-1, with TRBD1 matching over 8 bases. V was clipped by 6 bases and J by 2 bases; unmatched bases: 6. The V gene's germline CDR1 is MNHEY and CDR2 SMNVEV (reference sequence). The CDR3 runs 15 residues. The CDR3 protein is CASSRTGSPYNEQFF. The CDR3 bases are TGTGCCAGCAGCCGGACAGGGAGTCCCTACAATGAGCAGTTCTTC.

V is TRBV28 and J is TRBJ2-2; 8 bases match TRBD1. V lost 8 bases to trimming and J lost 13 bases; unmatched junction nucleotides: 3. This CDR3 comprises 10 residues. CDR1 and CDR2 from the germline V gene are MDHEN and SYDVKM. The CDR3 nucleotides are TGTGCCAGCGCCGGGACAGGGCTGTTTTTT. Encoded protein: CASAGTGLFF.

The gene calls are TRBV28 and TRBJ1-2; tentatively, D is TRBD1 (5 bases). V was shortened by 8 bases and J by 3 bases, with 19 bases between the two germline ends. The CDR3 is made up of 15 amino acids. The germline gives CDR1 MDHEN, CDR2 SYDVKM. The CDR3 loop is CASAPRARGDYGYTF. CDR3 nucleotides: TGTGCCAGCGCCCCCAGGGCCCGTGGTGACTATGGCTACACCTTC.

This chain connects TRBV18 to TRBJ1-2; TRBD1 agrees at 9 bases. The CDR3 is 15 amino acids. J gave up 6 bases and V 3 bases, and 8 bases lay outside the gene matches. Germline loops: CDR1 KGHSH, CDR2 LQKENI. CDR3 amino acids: CASSPSTGTGNGYTF. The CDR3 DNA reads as TGTGCCAGCTCACCCTCGACCGGGACAGGGAATGGCTACACCTTC.

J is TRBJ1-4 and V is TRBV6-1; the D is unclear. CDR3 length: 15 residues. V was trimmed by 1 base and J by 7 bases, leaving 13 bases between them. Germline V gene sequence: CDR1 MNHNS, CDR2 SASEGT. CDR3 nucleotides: TGTGCCAGCAGTGAAGGACTTTTTCTTGGTGAAAAACTGTTTTTT. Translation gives CASSEGLFLGEKLFF.

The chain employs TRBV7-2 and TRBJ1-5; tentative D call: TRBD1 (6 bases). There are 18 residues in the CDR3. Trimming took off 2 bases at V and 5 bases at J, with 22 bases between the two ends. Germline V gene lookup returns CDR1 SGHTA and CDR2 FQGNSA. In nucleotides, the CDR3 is TGTGCCAGCAGCTTAAGACAGGCCGTCCATCAATCCGATCAGCCCCAGCATTTT. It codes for CASSLRQAVHQSDQPQHF.